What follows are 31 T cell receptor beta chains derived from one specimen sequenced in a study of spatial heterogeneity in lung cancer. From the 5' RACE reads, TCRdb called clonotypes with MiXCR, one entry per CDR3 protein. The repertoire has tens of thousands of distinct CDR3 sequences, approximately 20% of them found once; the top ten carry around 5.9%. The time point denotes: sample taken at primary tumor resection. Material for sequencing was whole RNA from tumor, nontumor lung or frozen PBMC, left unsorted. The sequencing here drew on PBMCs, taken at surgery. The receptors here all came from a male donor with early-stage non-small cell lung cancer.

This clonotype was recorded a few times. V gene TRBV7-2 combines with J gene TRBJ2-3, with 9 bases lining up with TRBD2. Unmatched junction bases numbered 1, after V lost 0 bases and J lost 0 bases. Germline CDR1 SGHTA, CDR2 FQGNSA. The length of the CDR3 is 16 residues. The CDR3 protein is CASSLALAGSTDTQYF. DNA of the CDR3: TGTGCCAGCAGCTTAGCGCTAGCGGGGAGCACAGATACGCAGTATTTT.

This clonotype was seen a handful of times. The DNA of the CDR3 is TGTGCCAGCAGTTCCTCAGGCACTGAAGCTTTCTTT. This codes for CASSSSGTEAFF. The chain is built from TRBV28 and TRBJ1-1; D gene ambiguous. The CDR3 has 12 residues. Germline V gene sequence: CDR1 MDHEN, CDR2 SYDVKM. Trimming pared 4 bases from V and 4 bases from J, leaving 7 bases between. The complete variable domain, with remaining parts taken from reference TRBV28 and TRBJ1-1, reads DVKVTQSSRYLVKRTGEKVFLECVQDMDHENMFWYRQDPGLGLRLIYFSYDVKMKEKGDIPEGYSVSREKKERFSLILESASTNQTSMYLCASSSSGTEAFFGQGTRLTVV.

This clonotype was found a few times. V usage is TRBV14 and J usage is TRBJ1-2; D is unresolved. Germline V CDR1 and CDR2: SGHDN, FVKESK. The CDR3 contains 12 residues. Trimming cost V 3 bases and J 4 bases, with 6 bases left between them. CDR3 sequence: CASSQRAYGYTF. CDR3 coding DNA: TGTGCCAGCAGCCAGAGAGCCTATGGCTACACCTTC.

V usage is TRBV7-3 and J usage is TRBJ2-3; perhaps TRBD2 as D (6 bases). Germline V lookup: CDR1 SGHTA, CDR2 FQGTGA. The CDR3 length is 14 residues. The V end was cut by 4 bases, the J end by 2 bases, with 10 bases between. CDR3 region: CASSSTSYTDTQYF. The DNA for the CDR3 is TGTGCCAGCAGCTCGACTAGTTACACAGATACGCAGTATTTT.

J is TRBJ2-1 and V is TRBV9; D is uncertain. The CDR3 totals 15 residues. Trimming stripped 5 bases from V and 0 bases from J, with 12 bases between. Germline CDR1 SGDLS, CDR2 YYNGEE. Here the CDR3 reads CASSESVSSYNEQFF. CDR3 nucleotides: TGTGCCAGCAGTGAGTCGGTAAGCTCCTACAATGAGCAGTTCTTC. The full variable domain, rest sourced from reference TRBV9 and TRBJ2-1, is DSGVTQTPKHLITATGQRVTLRCSPRSGDLSVYWYQQSLDQGLQFLIQYYNGEERAKGNILERFSAQQFPDLHSELNLSSLELGDSALYFCASSESVSSYNEQFFGPGTRLTVL.

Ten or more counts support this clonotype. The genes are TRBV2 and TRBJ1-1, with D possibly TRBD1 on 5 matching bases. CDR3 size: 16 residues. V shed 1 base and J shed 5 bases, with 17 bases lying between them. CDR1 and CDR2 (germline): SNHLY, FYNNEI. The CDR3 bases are TGTGCCAGCAGTGAAGTAGGATCAGGGACGGGAACTGAAGCTTTCTTT. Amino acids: CASSEVGSGTGTEAFF.

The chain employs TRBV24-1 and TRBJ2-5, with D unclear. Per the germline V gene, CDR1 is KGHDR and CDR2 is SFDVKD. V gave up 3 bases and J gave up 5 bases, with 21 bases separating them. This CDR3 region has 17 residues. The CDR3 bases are TGTGCCACCAGTGATGCCCCGCCGACACCCCTGTGGGAGACCCAGTACTTC. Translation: CATSDAPPTPLWETQYF.

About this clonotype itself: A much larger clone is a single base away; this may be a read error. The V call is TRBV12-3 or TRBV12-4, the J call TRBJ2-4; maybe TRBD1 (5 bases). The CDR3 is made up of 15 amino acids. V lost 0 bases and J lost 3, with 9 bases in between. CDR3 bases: TGTGCCAGCAGTTTAGCGGGGCTTTACAAAAACATTCAGTACTTC. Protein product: CASSLAGLYKNIQYF.

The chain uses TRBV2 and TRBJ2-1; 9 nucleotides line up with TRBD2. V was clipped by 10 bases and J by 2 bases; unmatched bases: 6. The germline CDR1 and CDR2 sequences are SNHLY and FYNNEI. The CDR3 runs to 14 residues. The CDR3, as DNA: TGTGCCACTCAGCGGGGGGACACCTACAATGAGCAGTTCTTC. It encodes CATQRGDTYNEQFF. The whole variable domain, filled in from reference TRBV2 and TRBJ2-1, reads EPEVTQTPSHQVTQMGQEVILRCVPISNHLYFYWYRQILGQKVEFLVSFYNNEISEKSEIFDDQFSVERPDGSNFTLKIRSTKLEDSAMYFCATQRGDTYNEQFFGPGTRLTVL.

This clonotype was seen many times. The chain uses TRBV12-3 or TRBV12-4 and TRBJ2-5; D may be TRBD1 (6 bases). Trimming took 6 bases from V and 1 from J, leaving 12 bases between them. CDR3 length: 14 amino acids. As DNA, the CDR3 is TGTGCCAGCAGCCTACAGGGACCCCAAGAGACCCAGTACTTC. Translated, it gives CASSLQGPQETQYF.

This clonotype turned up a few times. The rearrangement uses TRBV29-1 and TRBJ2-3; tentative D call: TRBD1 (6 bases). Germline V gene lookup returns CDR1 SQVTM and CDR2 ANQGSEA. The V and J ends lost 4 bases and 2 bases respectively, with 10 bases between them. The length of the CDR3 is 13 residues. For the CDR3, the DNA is TGCAGCGTTGTGGGGGCCTTCACAGATACGCAGTATTTT. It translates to CSVVGAFTDTQYF.

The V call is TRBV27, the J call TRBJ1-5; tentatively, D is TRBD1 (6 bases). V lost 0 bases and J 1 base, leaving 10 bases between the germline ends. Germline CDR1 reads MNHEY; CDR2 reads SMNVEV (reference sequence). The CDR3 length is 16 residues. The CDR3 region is CASSLSGGLSNQPQHF. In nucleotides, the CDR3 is TGTGCCAGCAGTTTATCGGGGGGGCTGAGCAATCAGCCCCAGCATTTT.

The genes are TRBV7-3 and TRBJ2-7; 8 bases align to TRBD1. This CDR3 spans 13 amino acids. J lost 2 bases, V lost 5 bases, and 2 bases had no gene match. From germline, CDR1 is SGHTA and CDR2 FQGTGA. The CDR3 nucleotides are TGTGCCAGCAGCCGGGGACAGGCCTACGAGCAGTACTTC. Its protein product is CASSRGQAYEQYF. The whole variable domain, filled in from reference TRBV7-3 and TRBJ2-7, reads GAGVSQTPSNKVTEKGKYVELRCDPISGHTALYWYRQSLGQGPEFLIYFQGTGAADDSGLPNDRFFAVRPEGSVSTLKIQRTERGDSAVYLCASSRGQAYEQYFGPGTRLTVT.

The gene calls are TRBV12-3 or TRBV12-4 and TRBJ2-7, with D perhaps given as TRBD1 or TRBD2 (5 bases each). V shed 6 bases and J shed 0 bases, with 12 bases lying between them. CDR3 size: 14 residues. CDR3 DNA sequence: TGTGCCAGCAGACGGGACGGAAACTCCTACGAGCAGTACTTC. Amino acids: CASRRDGNSYEQYF.

As DNA, the CDR3 is TGTGCCACCAGACCGGGACAGGGGATTGAAGCTTTCTTT. It yields the protein CATRPGQGIEAFF. The V and J genes are TRBV24-1 and TRBJ1-1, with 10 bases matching TRBD1. The germline CDR1 and CDR2 sequences are KGHDR and SFDVKD. J was trimmed by 7 bases and V by 7 bases; bases with no gene match: 5. The CDR3 length is 13 residues.

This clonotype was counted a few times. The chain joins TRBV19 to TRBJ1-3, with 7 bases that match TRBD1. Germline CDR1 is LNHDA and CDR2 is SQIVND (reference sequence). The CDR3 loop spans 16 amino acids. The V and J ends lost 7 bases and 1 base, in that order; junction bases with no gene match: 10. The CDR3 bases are TGTGCCAGTATAAGGGACAGCGCCAAATCTGGAAACACCATATATTTT. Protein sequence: CASIRDSAKSGNTIYF.

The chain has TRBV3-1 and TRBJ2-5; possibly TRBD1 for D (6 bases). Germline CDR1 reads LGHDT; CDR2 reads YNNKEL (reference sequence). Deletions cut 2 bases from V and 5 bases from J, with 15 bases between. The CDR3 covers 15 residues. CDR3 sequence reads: CASSQPRTVAETQYF. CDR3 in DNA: TGTGCCAGCAGCCAACCCCGGACAGTTGCGGAGACCCAGTACTTC.

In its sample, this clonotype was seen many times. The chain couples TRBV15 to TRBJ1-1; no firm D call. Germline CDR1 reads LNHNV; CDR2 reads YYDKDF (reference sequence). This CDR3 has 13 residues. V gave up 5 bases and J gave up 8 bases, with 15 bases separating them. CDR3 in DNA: TGTGCCACCAGCCCCCGTACTATTCACGAAGCTTTCTTT. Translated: CATSPRTIHEAFF.

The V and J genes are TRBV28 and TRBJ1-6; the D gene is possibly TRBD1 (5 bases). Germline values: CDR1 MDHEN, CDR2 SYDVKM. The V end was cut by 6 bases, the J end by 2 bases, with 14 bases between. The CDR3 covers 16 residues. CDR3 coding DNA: TGTGCCAGCAGCAAGGGGCCGAGCACCTATAATTCACCCCTCCACTTT. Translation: CASSKGPSTYNSPLHF.

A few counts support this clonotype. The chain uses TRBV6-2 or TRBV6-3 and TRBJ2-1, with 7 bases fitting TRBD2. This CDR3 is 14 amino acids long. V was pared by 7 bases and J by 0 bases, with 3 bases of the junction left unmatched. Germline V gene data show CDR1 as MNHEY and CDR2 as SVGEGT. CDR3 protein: CASKTGGSYNEQFF. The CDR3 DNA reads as TGTGCCAGCAAGACGGGAGGCTCCTACAATGAGCAGTTCTTC.

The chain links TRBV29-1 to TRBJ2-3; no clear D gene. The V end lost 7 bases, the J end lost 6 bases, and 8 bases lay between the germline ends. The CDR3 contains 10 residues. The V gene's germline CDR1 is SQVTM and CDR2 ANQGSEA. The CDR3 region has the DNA TGCAGCGGGGGTGGGGATACGCAGTATTTT. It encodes CSGGGDTQYF.

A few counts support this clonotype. CDR3 DNA: TGTGCCAGCAGTACCCCCGGGACTAGCGGGAACGAGCAGTACTTC. Protein: CASSTPGTSGNEQYF. The chain joins TRBV28 to TRBJ2-7; 13 bases match TRBD2. The V gene end was trimmed by 5 bases and the J gene end by 5 bases; junction bases not matched to a gene: 6. The CDR3 covers 15 residues. CDR1 and CDR2 (germline): MDHEN, SYDVKM.

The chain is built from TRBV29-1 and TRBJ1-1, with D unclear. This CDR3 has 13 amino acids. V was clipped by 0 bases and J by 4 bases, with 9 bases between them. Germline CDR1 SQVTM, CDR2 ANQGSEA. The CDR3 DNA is TGCAGCGTTGAAGATCGAGGGCTCACTGAAGCTTTCTTT. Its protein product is CSVEDRGLTEAFF.

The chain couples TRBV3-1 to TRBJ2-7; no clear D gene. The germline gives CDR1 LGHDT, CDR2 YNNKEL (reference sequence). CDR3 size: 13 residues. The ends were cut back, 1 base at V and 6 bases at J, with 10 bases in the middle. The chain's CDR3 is CASSQGVTPEQYF. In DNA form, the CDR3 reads TGTGCCAGCAGCCAAGGAGTAACGCCCGAGCAGTACTTC.

The CDR3 sequence: CASTAGQGYGYTF. The CDR3 DNA reads as TGTGCCAGCACCGCGGGACAGGGGTATGGCTACACCTTC. V usage is TRBV6-2 or TRBV6-3 and J usage is TRBJ1-2; TRBD1 aligns across 10 bases. V dropped 7 bases and J dropped 5; count of bases not matched to a gene: 4. The CDR3 totals 13 residues. Per the germline V gene, CDR1 is MNHEY and CDR2 is SVGEGT.

The CDR3 loop reads CSVEGAANEKLFF. In DNA form, the CDR3 reads TGCAGCGTGGAGGGGGCGGCTAATGAAAAACTGTTTTTT. The genes are TRBV29-1 and TRBJ1-4; 7 bases line up with TRBD1. Germline trimming cut 6 bases from V and 3 bases from J; bases unmatched to any gene: 4. Per the germline V gene, CDR1 is SQVTM and CDR2 is ANQGSEA. The CDR3 spans 13 residues.

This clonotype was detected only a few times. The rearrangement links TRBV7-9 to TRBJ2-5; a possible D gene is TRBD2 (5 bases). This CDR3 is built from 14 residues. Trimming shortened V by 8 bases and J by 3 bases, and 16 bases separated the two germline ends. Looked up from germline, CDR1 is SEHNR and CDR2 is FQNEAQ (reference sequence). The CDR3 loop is CASGWRSGEETQYF. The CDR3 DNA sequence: TGTGCCAGCGGATGGAGGAGCGGAGAAGAGACCCAGTACTTC.

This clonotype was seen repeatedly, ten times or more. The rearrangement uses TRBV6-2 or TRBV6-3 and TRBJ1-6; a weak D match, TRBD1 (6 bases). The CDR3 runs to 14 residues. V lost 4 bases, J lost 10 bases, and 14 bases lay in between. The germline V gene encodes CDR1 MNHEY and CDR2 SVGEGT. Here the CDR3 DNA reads TGTGCCAGCAGTTTCCTGACAGGACGATCACCCCTCCACTTT. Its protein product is CASSFLTGRSPLHF.

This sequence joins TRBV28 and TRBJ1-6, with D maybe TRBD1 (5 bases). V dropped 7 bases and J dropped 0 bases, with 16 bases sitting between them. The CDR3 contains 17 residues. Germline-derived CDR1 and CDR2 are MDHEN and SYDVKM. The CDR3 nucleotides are TGTGCCAGCAACTCTGAGGGGACGAGCTCCTATAATTCACCCCTCCACTTT. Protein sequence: CASNSEGTSSYNSPLHF.

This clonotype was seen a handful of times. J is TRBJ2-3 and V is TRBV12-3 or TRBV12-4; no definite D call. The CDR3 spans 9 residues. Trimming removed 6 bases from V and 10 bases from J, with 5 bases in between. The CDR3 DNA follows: TGTGCCAGCAGCTGGGCGCAGTATTTT. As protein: CASSWAQYF.

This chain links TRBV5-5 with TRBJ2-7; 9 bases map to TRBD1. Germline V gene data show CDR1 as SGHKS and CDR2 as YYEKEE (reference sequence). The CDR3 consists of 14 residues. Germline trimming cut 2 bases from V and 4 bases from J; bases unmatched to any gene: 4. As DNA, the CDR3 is TGTGCCAGCAGCTTAGGGACAGGGTTGTACGAGCAGTACTTC. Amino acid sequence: CASSLGTGLYEQYF.